These 3 T cell receptor beta chains were sequenced from one sample in a study of blood T cell repertoires in COVID-19 (dated by TCRdb to 2020 to 2022). Library generation was performed with the immunoSEQ multiplex PCR assay. TCRdb retrieved this table from immuneACCESS and kept in-frame rearrangements only. Not all clones are present; in checked studies, unresolved V genes account for under half, and no reason is known for the remainder. In all, the sample holds around 100,000 clones, and about 85% of those were seen once. Of the sample, 13% falls within the top ten clones. Sample: peripheral blood. These receptors were collected from a human donor in a cohort sampled during active COVID-19.

This chain connects TRBV6-2 or TRBV6-3 to TRBJ1-5; no firm D call. Trimming pared 0 bases from V and 2 bases from J, leaving 8 bases between. The CDR3 extends over 15 amino acids. CDR1 and CDR2 from the germline V gene are MNHEY and SVGEGT. The DNA for the CDR3 is TGTGCCAGCAGTTACTCTCTCCAGGGCAATCAGCCCCAGCATTTT. Encoded protein: CASSYSLQGNQPQHF.

This clone showed up just a few times. The genes are TRBV6-1 and TRBJ1-2; maybe TRBD1 (5 bases). Trimming took 0 bases from V and 0 from J, leaving 11 bases between them. This CDR3 is built from 16 residues. Per germline, CDR1 MNHNS and CDR2 SASEGT. CDR3 DNA: TGTGCCAGCAGTGAAGCATCAGGGCCTACTAACTATGGCTACACCTTC. Protein sequence: CASSEASGPTNYGYTF.

The CDR3 coding sequence is TGTGCCACCAGAGGACTGGGAGGAGAAAAACTGTTTTTT. It is translated as CATRGLGGEKLFF. The chain is built from TRBV10-3 and TRBJ1-4; no reliable D call. Germline-derived CDR1 and CDR2 are ENHRY and SYGVKD. Trimming pared 10 bases from V and 8 bases from J, leaving 17 bases between. This CDR3 has 13 amino acids.